This TCR beta chain stems from a study of blood T cell repertoires in COVID-19. Generated by immunoSEQ multiplex PCR, the TCRdb table keeps only in-frame clones and is missing some. Here the sample spans some 180,000 clones, just under 85% being singletons. The CDR3 length is 17 residues. Per germline, CDR1 SGHRS and CDR2 YFSETQ. With V trimmed by 4 bases and J by 5 bases, 10 bases remained unmatched. The chain employs TRBV5-1 and TRBJ2-5, with 14 bases that match TRBD2. The source of this sequence is a woman older than 75 with COVID-19, enrolled during active disease. Sequencing was carried out using peripheral blood. The CDR3 DNA reads as TGCGCCAGCAGCCCGGGGACTAGCGGGAGCGGTTTGGAGACCCAGTACTTC. Its protein product is CASSPGTSGSGLETQYF. The full variable domain, completed using reference TRBV5-1 and TRBJ2-5, is KAGVTQTPRYLIKTRGQQVTLSCSPISGHRSVSWYQQTPGQGLQFLFEYFSETQRNKGNFPGRFSGRQFSNSRSEMNVSTLELGDSALYLCASSPGTSGSGLETQYFGPGTRLLVL.